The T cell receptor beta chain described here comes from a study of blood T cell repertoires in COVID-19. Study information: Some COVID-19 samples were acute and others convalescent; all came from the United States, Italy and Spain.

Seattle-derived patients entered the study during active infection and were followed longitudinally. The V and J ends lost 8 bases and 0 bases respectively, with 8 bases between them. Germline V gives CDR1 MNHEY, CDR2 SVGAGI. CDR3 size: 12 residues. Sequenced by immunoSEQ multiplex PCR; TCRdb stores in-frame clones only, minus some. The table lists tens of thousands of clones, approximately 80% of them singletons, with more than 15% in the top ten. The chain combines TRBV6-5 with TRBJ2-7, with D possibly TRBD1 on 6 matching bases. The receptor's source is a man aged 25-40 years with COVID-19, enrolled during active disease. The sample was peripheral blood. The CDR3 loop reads CASGDISYEQYF. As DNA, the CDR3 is TGTGCCAGCGGGGACATCTCCTACGAGCAGTACTTC.